Sequencing of this TCR beta chain was carried out in a study of blood T cell repertoires in COVID-19. The overall study: Acute and convalescent COVID-19 samples came from the United States, Italy and Spain. T cells, B-cell-depleted T cells, or PBMCs provided the cDNA or gDNA that served as material.

Germline V gene sequence: CDR1 SGDLS, CDR2 YYNGEE. This CDR3 is built from 16 residues. V trimming: 0 bases; J trimming: 0 bases; junction bases outside the gene matches: 1. How the authors handled the data: Reference gene primer amplification in the assay estimated nucleated cell counts. Profiled with immunoSEQ multiplex PCR; TCRdb holds only in-frame clones, not every one. The DNA gave D and trimming, while V, J and clone size come from that table. The sample has under 95,000 clones, about 87% seen once. This clone was detected once. The chain recombines TRBV9 with TRBJ2-3; 10 bases match TRBD2. This receptor was obtained from a human donor with acute or convalescent COVID-19. The donor label of this sample is uncertain. The sequencing sample was made of peripheral blood. This chain's CDR3 is CASSVASGGSTDTQYF. For the CDR3, the DNA is TGTGCCAGCAGCGTAGCTAGCGGGGGTAGCACAGATACGCAGTATTTT.